These 30 T cell receptor beta chains were sequenced from one sample in a study of T cell clonotyping in hematopoietic cell transplantation. Using immunoSEQ multiplex PCR, the repertoire was profiled, and TCRdb retains in-frame clones only, with some absent. The sample includes fewer than 80,000 clones, around 94% seen only once; the top ten take roughly 1.5%. The sequencing input was peripheral blood mononuclear cells. The receptors stem from a man aged 50 to 59 in good health. Some clones in this sample may be carry-over from other donors' samples.

The chain is built from TRBV14 and TRBJ2-1; 8 nucleotides line up with TRBD2. The CDR3 loop spans 17 amino acids. Germline values: CDR1 SGHDN, CDR2 FVKESK. J lost 9 bases, V lost 1 base, and 14 bases had no gene match. The CDR3 sequence: CASSQGVLRGGNFEQFF. The CDR3 DNA follows: TGTGCCAGCAGCCAAGGGGTTCTCCGGGGGGGCAATTTTGAGCAGTTCTTC.

V usage is TRBV5-1 and J usage is TRBJ2-1; D is perhaps TRBD2 (5 bases). The CDR3 runs 14 residues. The V and J ends lost 0 bases and 9 bases respectively, with 13 bases between them. The V gene's germline CDR1 is SGHRS and CDR2 YFSETQ. The CDR3 DNA sequence: TGCGCCAGCAGCTTGGCGGCCGCCCGGGGTGAGCAGTTCTTC. This codes for CASSLAAARGEQFF.

The chain uses TRBV5-1 and TRBJ1-5, with TRBD1 matching over 8 bases. The CDR3 length is 17 residues. The V gene's germline CDR1 is SGHRS and CDR2 YFSETQ. The J segment lost 0 bases and the V segment lost 3 bases, leaving 8 bases of the junction unmatched. As DNA, the CDR3 is TGCGCCAGCAGCTCAGGACAGGGAGGGAGTAGCAATCAGCCCCAGCATTTT. Its protein product is CASSSGQGGSSNQPQHF.

The rearrangement links TRBV4-2 to TRBJ2-5; perhaps D is TRBD1 or TRBD2 (6 bases each). Between the trimmed V and J ends, which lost 1 base and 5 bases, there was a span of 17 bases. The germline CDR1 and CDR2 sequences are LGHNA and YNFKEQ. The CDR3 sequence is 16 residues long. CDR3 protein: CASSQAGVGGGETQYF. CDR3 nucleotides: TGTGCCAGCAGCCAAGCCGGTGTGGGGGGCGGGGAGACCCAGTACTTC.

This chain connects TRBV4-3 to TRBJ2-5; maybe TRBD1 (7 bases). The V end lost 5 bases, the J end lost 4 bases, and 26 bases lay between the germline ends. This CDR3 contains 18 residues. Germline V gives CDR1 LGHNA, CDR2 YSLEER. CDR3 DNA: TGCGCCAGCAGCTCCCGACCACCGGGACAGATGGGGGGAGAGACCCAGTACTTC. The encoded protein is CASSSRPPGQMGGETQYF.

The V gene is TRBV19, the J gene TRBJ1-5, with 10 bases fitting TRBD1. Germline V gene data show CDR1 as LNHDA and CDR2 as SQIVND (reference sequence). The junction had 7 bases not matched to a gene; V was cut back by 1 base and J by 7 bases. The CDR3 has 16 amino acids. Written as DNA, the CDR3 is TGTGCCAGTAGTATAGTCGGACAGGGGGGAGGACAGCCCCAGCATTTT. It specifies CASSIVGQGGGQPQHF.

The V and J genes are TRBV6-5 and TRBJ2-5; tentatively, D is TRBD1 or TRBD2 (5 bases each). Per the germline V gene, CDR1 is MNHEY and CDR2 is SVGAGI. The ends were cut back, 4 bases at V and 5 bases at J, with 14 bases in the middle. This CDR3 contains 14 residues. In DNA form, the CDR3 reads TGTGCCAGCAGTTGGGACCGCTTAGAGGAGACCCAGTACTTC. It encodes CASSWDRLEETQYF.

The CDR3 DNA sequence: TGTGCCAGCAGCTTGGATTCAGGGGGCACTGAAGCTTTCTTT. Protein: CASSLDSGGTEAFF. The chain carries TRBV5-4 and TRBJ1-1, with 7 bases that match TRBD1. After removal of 0 bases from V and 4 bases from J, the junction contained 3 bases not matched to a gene. CDR3 length: 14 residues. Germline CDR1 reads SGHNT; CDR2 reads YYREEE (reference sequence).

This rearrangement joins TRBV25-1 to TRBJ2-3; no firm D call. Trimming cost V 3 bases and J 6 bases, with 22 bases left between them. Germline lookup yields CDR1 MGHDK and CDR2 SYGVNS. The CDR3 totals 17 residues. The CDR3 sequence is CASSDLYSPRSADTQYF. Written as DNA, the CDR3 is TGTGCCAGCAGTGATCTGTACTCCCCGAGGAGTGCGGATACGCAGTATTTT.

V gene TRBV11-2 combines with J gene TRBJ2-2; D call uncertain. V shed 0 bases and J shed 4 bases, with 6 bases lying between them. The CDR3 runs to 14 residues. Germline V gene sequence: CDR1 SGHAT, CDR2 FQNNGV. CDR3 region: CASSLDRSTGELFF. The DNA for the CDR3 is TGTGCCAGCAGCTTAGACAGGAGCACCGGGGAGCTGTTTTTT.

This chain joins TRBV4-3 and TRBJ2-1, with 11 bases identical to TRBD2. J was trimmed by 8 bases and V by 1 base; bases with no gene match: 4. CDR1 and CDR2 from the germline V gene are LGHNA and YSLEER. This CDR3 region has 15 residues. The CDR3 bases are TGCGCCAGCAGCCAAGGGACTAGCGGGTTATATGAGCAGTTCTTC. Its protein product is CASSQGTSGLYEQFF.

This chain connects TRBV27 to TRBJ1-6, with D uncertain. Trimming removed 2 bases from V and 7 bases from J, with 9 bases in between. There are 14 residues in the CDR3. CDR1 MNHEY and CDR2 SMNVEV come from the germline V gene (reference sequence). The CDR3 DNA is TGTGCCAGCAGTTTAGGGGTTGTGAATTCACCCCTCCACTTT. It codes for CASSLGVVNSPLHF.

The V call is TRBV19, the J call TRBJ2-1; no clear D. V was clipped by 2 bases and J by 6 bases, with 11 bases between them. The germline V gene has CDR1 LNHDA and CDR2 SQIVND (reference sequence). The CDR3 consists of 14 residues. CDR3 region: CASSIIGGSNEQFF. CDR3 coding DNA: TGTGCCAGTAGTATAATCGGCGGCAGCAATGAGCAGTTCTTC.

The chain links TRBV6-1 to TRBJ2-3, with D hard to call. CDR1 MNHNS and CDR2 SASEGT come from the germline V gene. This CDR3 comprises 13 residues. The germline V and J ends were trimmed by 5 bases and 2 bases, with 8 bases remaining between them. The CDR3 sequence: CASSLIATDTQYF. CDR3 nucleotides: TGTGCCAGCAGTTTAATCGCCACAGATACGCAGTATTTT.

V usage is TRBV4-3 and J usage is TRBJ2-7, with 12 bases that match TRBD2. Germline CDR1 reads LGHNA; CDR2 reads YSLEER. Unmatched junction bases numbered 2, after V lost 1 base and J lost 4 bases. The CDR3 contains 15 residues. CDR3 bases: TGCGCCAGCAGCCAAGGCGGGACTAGCGGGTACGAGCAGTACTTC. It specifies CASSQGGTSGYEQYF.

The chain employs TRBV7-9 and TRBJ2-7, with TRBD2 matching 10 bases. The V gene end was trimmed by 5 bases and the J gene end by 5 bases; junction bases not matched to a gene: 12. The V gene's germline CDR1 is SEHNR and CDR2 FQNEAQ (reference sequence). CDR3 length equals 16 residues. The CDR3 nucleotides are TGTGCCAGCAGCCTTATTGCCGGGACTAGCGTCCACGAGCAGTACTTC. Its protein product is CASSLIAGTSVHEQYF.

The chain recombines TRBV2 with TRBJ2-2, with TRBD1 identical over 9 bases. This CDR3 is built from 16 residues. V shed 6 bases, J shed 7 bases, and the junction held 12 bases outside the gene matches. Germline V lookup: CDR1 SNHLY, CDR2 FYNNEI. Here the CDR3 DNA reads TGTGCCAGCAGGGGGACAGGGTGGCGCTTGGGCGGGGAGCTGTTTTTT. Translating gives CASRGTGWRLGGELFF.

This sequence joins TRBV27 and TRBJ2-5, with D tentatively TRBD1 (5 bases). This CDR3 is built from 13 residues. Germline CDR1 and CDR2: MNHEY and SMNVEV (reference sequence). Trimming removed 5 bases at V and 5 bases at J, with 12 bases between. CDR3 protein: CASSTRVQETQYF. The CDR3 bases are TGTGCCAGCAGTACCAGGGTTCAGGAGACCCAGTACTTC.

The chain combines TRBV6-1 with TRBJ2-5, with D possibly being TRBD1 or TRBD2 (5 bases each). Looked up from germline, CDR1 is MNHNS and CDR2 is SASEGT. The CDR3 contains 13 residues. The V end was cut by 5 bases, the J end by 5 bases, with 12 bases between. Here the CDR3 reads CASSRGAGETQYF. The CDR3 bases are TGTGCCAGCAGTCGGGGCGCAGGTGAGACCCAGTACTTC.

The rearrangement uses TRBV6-5 and TRBJ2-7, with unresolved D. Trimming removed 7 bases from V and 3 bases from J, with 19 bases in between. Germline CDR1 MNHEY, CDR2 SVGAGI. CDR3 length: 15 residues. As DNA, the CDR3 is TGTGCCAGCACACTGAATCCAAAAGGAGTCTACGAGCAGTACTTC. Translation gives CASTLNPKGVYEQYF.

The chain links TRBV6-6 to TRBJ1-3, with no clear D. The CDR3 loop spans 16 amino acids. Trimming took 6 bases from V and 0 from J, leaving 15 bases between them. CDR1 MNHNY and CDR2 SVGAGI come from the germline V gene (reference sequence). The CDR3 nucleotides are TGTGCCAGCAGACTACCGGTCCTGACCTCTGGAAACACCATATATTTT. This gives the protein CASRLPVLTSGNTIYF.

V and J are TRBV10-3 and TRBJ2-7; TRBD1 matches at 7 bases. The CDR3 runs to 12 residues. Trimming took 7 bases from V and 5 from J; bases not matched to a gene: 5. Germline V gives CDR1 ENHRY, CDR2 SYGVKD. CDR3 protein: CAIKRGQDEQYF. The CDR3 DNA follows: TGTGCCATCAAAAGGGGGCAAGACGAGCAGTACTTC.

This clone was seen a single time. This CDR3 reads CASSYGEGTGELFF. CDR3 nucleotides: TGTGCCAGCAGTTATGGAGAGGGGACCGGGGAGCTGTTTTTT. V gene TRBV6-5 combines with J gene TRBJ2-2, with D possibly called TRBD1 or TRBD2 (5 bases each). The V end was cut by 3 bases, the J end by 5 bases, with 10 bases between. Germline V gives CDR1 MNHEY, CDR2 SVGAGI. This CDR3 region has 14 residues.

This chain connects TRBV28 to TRBJ1-2; 8 bases are a match to TRBD1. Unmatched junction bases numbered 13, after V lost 4 bases and J lost 6 bases. The CDR3 covers 16 residues. From germline, CDR1 is MDHEN and CDR2 SYDVKM. The CDR3 DNA follows: TGTGCCAGCAGTTCCCCCCCCCGGACAGGGAAAGATGGCTACACCTTC. Protein sequence: CASSSPPRTGKDGYTF.

This chain links TRBV14 with TRBJ2-7; D is undetermined. The ends were cut back, 4 bases at V and 2 bases at J, with 15 bases in the middle. Per germline, CDR1 SGHDN and CDR2 FVKESK. There are 15 residues in the CDR3. CDR3 protein: CASSLRPDKPYEQYF. CDR3 DNA sequence: TGTGCCAGCAGCCTACGACCCGATAAGCCCTACGAGCAGTACTTC.

The chain joins TRBV5-8 to TRBJ2-3, with 11 bases lining up with TRBD2. The CDR3 is made up of 17 amino acids. CDR1 is SGHTS, CDR2 YDEGEE, per germline. The trim removed 3 bases at V and 2 bases at J, leaving 8 bases unmatched. CDR3 nucleotide sequence: TGTGCCAGCAGCTCTGGAGGGACTAGCGGATACACAGATACGCAGTATTTT. Translated, it gives CASSSGGTSGYTDTQYF. Full variable domain (rest looked up from reference TRBV5-8 and TRBJ2-3): EAGVTQSPTHLIKTRGQQATLRCSPISGHTSVYWYQQALGLGLQFLLWYDEGEERNRGNFPPRFSGRQFPNYSSELNVNALELEDSALYLCASSSGGTSGYTDTQYFGPGTRLTVL.

Only one count was recorded for this clone. CDR3: CASSPAGNSNQPQHF. CDR3 sequence (DNA): TGTGCCAGCAGCCCGGCTGGCAATAGCAATCAGCCCCAGCATTTT. The V gene is TRBV7-9, the J gene TRBJ1-5; D gene unclear. This CDR3 is built from 15 residues. Germline V gives CDR1 SEHNR, CDR2 FQNEAQ (reference sequence). Trimming pared 5 bases from V and 0 bases from J, leaving 11 bases between.

J is TRBJ2-7 and V is TRBV10-1, with TRBD2 matching 12 bases. Germline assignment: CDR1 WNHNN and CDR2 SYGVQD (reference sequence). J gave up 0 bases and V 7 bases, and 4 bases lay outside the gene matches. The CDR3 covers 15 residues. This CDR3 reads CASMETSGGSYEQYF. The DNA for the CDR3 is TGCGCCAGCATGGAGACTAGCGGGGGCTCCTACGAGCAGTACTTC.

This clone has a single count. CDR3 region: CASSLFRNQPQHF. As DNA, the CDR3 is TGTGCCAGCAGTTTATTTCGGAATCAGCCCCAGCATTTT. V usage is TRBV28 and J usage is TRBJ1-5; D is uncertain. This CDR3 is 13 amino acids long. Trimming stripped 1 base from V and 4 bases from J, with 5 bases between. CDR1 is MDHEN and CDR2 is SYDVKM in the germline V gene.

This rearrangement joins TRBV30 to TRBJ2-1; 9 bases line up with TRBD2. J was trimmed by 7 bases and V by 3 bases; bases with no gene match: 7. The CDR3 has 14 residues. Germline V lookup: CDR1 GTSNPN, CDR2 SVGIG (reference sequence). The CDR3: CAWRGGRAVNEQFF. The CDR3 DNA sequence: TGTGCCTGGAGGGGCGGGAGGGCCGTAAATGAGCAGTTCTTC.